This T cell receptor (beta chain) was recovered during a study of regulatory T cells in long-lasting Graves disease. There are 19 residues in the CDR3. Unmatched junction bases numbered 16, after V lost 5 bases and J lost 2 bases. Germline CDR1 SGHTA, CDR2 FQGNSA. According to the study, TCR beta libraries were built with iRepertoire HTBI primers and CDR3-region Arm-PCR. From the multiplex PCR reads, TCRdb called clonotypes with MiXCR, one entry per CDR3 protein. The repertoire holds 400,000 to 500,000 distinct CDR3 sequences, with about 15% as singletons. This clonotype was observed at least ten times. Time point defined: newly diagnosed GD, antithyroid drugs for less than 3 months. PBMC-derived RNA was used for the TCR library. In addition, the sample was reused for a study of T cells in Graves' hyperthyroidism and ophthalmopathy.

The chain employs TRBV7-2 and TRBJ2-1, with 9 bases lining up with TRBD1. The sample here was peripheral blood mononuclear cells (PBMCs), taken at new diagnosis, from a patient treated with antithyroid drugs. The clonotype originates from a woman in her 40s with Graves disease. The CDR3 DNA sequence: TGTGCCAGCAGCGCCACCGGGACAGGGAACCTCAGGGCCTACAATGAGCAGTTCTTC. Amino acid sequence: CASSATGTGNLRAYNEQFF.